Each of the 5 T cell receptor beta chains below was sequenced from the same sample in a study of OX40 agonist ivuxolimab in advanced cancers. Some clones are missing from TCRdb's copy, which holds only in-frame ones; the method was immunoSEQ multiplex PCR. The sample includes 100,000 to 140,000 clones, under 95% seen only once; the top ten take about 1.2%. The specimen comprised CD4+ or CD8+ T cells sorted from blood, sampled in a trial of the OX40 agonist ivuxolimab. These receptors were taken from an adult with an advanced solid tumor such as melanoma, head and neck, liver or kidney cancer.

The gene calls are TRBV11-2 and TRBJ1-3; D gene unclear. The CDR3 is 15 amino acids. The V end lost 5 bases, the J end lost 0 bases, and 11 bases lay between the germline ends. Per germline, CDR1 SGHAT and CDR2 FQNNGV. The CDR3 coding sequence is TGTGCCAGCAGCCTGCCTGGGAGCTCTGGAAACACCATATATTTT. It yields the protein CASSLPGSSGNTIYF.

The chain couples TRBV11-3 to TRBJ1-1; no reliable D call. CDR3 length: 15 amino acids. Germline V lookup: CDR1 SGHNT, CDR2 YENEEA. V was cut by 7 bases and J by 6 bases, with 21 bases left in between. The DNA for the CDR3 is TGTGCCAGCACCTTTACCGGGGAGGTGGGTGCTGAAGCTTTCTTT. Translated, it gives CASTFTGEVGAEAFF.

Of note for this clone: This CDR3 is also generated by other DNA sequences in the sample. The chain is built from TRBV7-3 and TRBJ1-3, with D tentatively TRBD1 (5 bases). CDR1 is SGHTA and CDR2 is FQGTGA in the germline V gene. The V gene lost 2 bases and the J gene lost 0 bases, with 5 bases spanning the gap. There are 14 residues in the CDR3. Here the CDR3 reads CASSLGTSGNTIYF. The CDR3 bases are TGTGCCAGCAGCTTAGGGACCTCTGGAAACACCATATATTTT.

The J gene is TRBJ1-1, the V gene TRBV9; D may be TRBD1 (5 bases). This CDR3 is built from 14 residues. Germline V gene sequence: CDR1 SGDLS, CDR2 YYNGEE. The V end lost 3 bases, the J end lost 0 bases, and 9 bases lay between the germline ends. The CDR3 bases are TGTGCCAGCAGCGAGGGGACGGTGAACACTGAAGCTTTCTTT. Translating it yields CASSEGTVNTEAFF.

The chain links TRBV18 to TRBJ1-1, with D maybe TRBD1 (5 bases). CDR1 is KGHSH, CDR2 LQKENI, per germline. The CDR3 loop spans 15 amino acids. The V end was cut by 3 bases, the J end by 4 bases, with 15 bases between. The CDR3 DNA sequence: TGTGCCAGCTCACCCGGGACGCCTAGAACCACTGAAGCTTTCTTT. Amino acid sequence: CASSPGTPRTTEAFF.